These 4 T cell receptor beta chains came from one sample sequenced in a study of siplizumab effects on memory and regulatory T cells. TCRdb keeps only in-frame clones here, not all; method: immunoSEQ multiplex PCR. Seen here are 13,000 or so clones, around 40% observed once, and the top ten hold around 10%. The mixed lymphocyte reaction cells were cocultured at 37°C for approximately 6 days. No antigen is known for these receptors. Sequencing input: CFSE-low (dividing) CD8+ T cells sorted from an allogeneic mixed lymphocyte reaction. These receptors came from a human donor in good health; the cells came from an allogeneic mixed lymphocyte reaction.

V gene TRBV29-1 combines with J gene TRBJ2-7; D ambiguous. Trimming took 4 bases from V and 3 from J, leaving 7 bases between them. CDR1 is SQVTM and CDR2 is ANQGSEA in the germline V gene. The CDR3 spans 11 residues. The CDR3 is CSVVQLYEQYF. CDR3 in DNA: TGCAGCGTTGTACAGCTCTACGAGCAGTACTTC.

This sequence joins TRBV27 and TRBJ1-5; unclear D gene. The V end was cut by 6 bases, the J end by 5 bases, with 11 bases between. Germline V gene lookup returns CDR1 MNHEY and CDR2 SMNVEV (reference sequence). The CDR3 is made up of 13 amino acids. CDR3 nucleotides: TGTGCCAGCAGCCCCAAACCCTATCAGCCCCAGCATTTT. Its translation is CASSPKPYQPQHF.

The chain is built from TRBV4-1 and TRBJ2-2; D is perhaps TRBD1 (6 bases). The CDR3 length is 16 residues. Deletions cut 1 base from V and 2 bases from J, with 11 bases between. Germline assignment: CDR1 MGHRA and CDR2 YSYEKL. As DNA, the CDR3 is TGCGCCAGCAGCCAAGTGGACAGCGCTAACACCGGGGAGCTGTTTTTT. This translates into CASSQVDSANTGELFF.

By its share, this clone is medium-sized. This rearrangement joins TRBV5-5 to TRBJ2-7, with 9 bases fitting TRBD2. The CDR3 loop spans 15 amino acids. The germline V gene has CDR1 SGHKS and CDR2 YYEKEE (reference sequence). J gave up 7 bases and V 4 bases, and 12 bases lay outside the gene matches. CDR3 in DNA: TGTGCCAGCAGCCGATCGACTAGCGGACTCCTGGAGCAGTACTTC. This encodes CASSRSTSGLLEQYF. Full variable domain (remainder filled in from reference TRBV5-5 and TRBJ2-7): DAGVTQSPTHLIKTRGQQVTLRCSPISGHKSVSWYQQVLGQGPQFIFQYYEKEERGRGNFPDRFSARQFPNYSSELNVNALLLGDSALYLCASSRSTSGLLEQYFGPGTRLTVT.